The 5 T cell receptor beta chains in this list originate from one sample, sequenced in a study of shared clonotypes between healthy human individuals. TCRdb's table, derived via immunoSEQ multiplex PCR, lists solely in-frame clones and lacks some. The sample includes around 1.1 million clones, approximately 78% of them seen just once. Material for sequencing was memory CD4+ T cells from PBMCs. Subset specified: CD45RA-negative fraction. All receptors come from a young man in good health. Some clones in this sample may be carry-over from other donors' samples.

The V call is TRBV2, the J call TRBJ1-6; D is ambiguous. V shed 7 bases and J shed 10 bases, with 20 bases lying between them. The germline V gene encodes CDR1 SNHLY and CDR2 FYNNEI. This CDR3 region has 15 residues. The CDR3 DNA follows: TGTGCCAGCACTGACTTGGATGGCCGGAGGTCACCCCTCCACTTT. Encoded protein: CASTDLDGRRSPLHF.

In this sample, this clone turned up once. The rearrangement joins TRBV27 to TRBJ2-2; D remains ambiguous. Trimming removed 7 bases at V and 5 bases at J, with 14 bases between. Germline loops: CDR1 MNHEY, CDR2 SMNVEV (reference sequence). The CDR3 contains 14 residues. The CDR3: CASNKLHGTGELFF. The CDR3 DNA is TGTGCCAGCAACAAACTCCATGGGACCGGGGAGCTGTTTTTT.

This sequence joins TRBV4-1 and TRBJ2-3; TRBD1 aligns across 7 bases. The CDR3 is 16 residues long. Trimming removed 6 bases from V and 2 bases from J; junction bases left unmatched: 11. In germline, CDR1 is MGHRA, CDR2 YSYEKL. The CDR3 DNA is TGCGCCAGCAGGAGGGGGCTGGGCGGTATCACAGATACGCAGTATTTT. Amino acid sequence: CASRRGLGGITDTQYF.

The chain combines TRBV5-1 with TRBJ1-4; unclear D gene. Germline V gene data show CDR1 as SGHRS and CDR2 as YFSETQ. The CDR3 runs 14 residues. V was shortened by 3 bases and J by 0 bases, with 6 bases between the two germline ends. This CDR3 reads CASSSTTTNEKLFF. In nucleotides, the CDR3 is TGCGCCAGCAGCTCGACAACAACTAATGAAAAACTGTTTTTT.

This chain connects TRBV28 to TRBJ2-1; D perhaps matches TRBD2 (5 bases). V was shortened by 3 bases and J by 8 bases, with 17 bases between the two germline ends. The CDR3 contains 15 residues. Germline CDR1 and CDR2: MDHEN and SYDVKM. CDR3 region: CASSLGFEGGDEQFF. The CDR3 DNA is TGTGCCAGCAGTTTGGGCTTTGAGGGTGGCGATGAGCAGTTCTTC.